The table lists the clone carrying this T cell receptor (beta chain) with a count of one. The method was immunoSEQ multiplex PCR; TCRdb's version includes in-frame clones alone and lacks a portion of them. This sample carries under 7,500 clones, around 80% of them seen once, and the ten largest clones take 37%. These data originate in a study of somatic mutations in cytotoxic T cells in rheumatoid arthritis. V lost 7 bases, J lost 0 bases, and 13 bases lay in between. Germline lookup yields CDR1 SGHAT and CDR2 FQNNGV. The CDR3 totals 14 residues. The TCR comes from a woman aged 55-69 years in good health. The rearrangement links TRBV11-2 to TRBJ2-7; D may be TRBD1 (8 bases). The sequenced material came from CD8+ T cells sorted from blood. This CDR3 is CASNRGGTSYEQYF. In DNA form, the CDR3 reads TGTGCCAGCAACAGGGGGGGGACCTCCTACGAGCAGTACTTC. The full variable domain, with the rest looked up from reference TRBV11-2 and TRBJ2-7, is EAGVAQSPRYKIIEKRQSVAFWCNPISGHATLYWYQQILGQGPKLLIQFQNNGVVDDSQLPKDRFSAERLKGVDSTLKIQPAKLEDSAVYLCASNRGGTSYEQYFGPGTRLTVT.